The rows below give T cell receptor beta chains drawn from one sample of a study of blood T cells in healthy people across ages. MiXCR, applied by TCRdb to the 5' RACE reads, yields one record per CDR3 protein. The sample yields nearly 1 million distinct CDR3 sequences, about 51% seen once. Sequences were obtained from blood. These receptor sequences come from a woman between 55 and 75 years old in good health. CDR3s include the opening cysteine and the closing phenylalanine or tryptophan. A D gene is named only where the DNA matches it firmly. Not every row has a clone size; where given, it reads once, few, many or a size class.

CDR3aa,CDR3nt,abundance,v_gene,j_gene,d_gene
CASSQVTNQETQYF,TGTGCCAGCAGCCAAGTTACGAATCAAGAGACCCAGTACTTC,-,TRBV4-2,TRBJ2-5,-
CSATLGRTDTQYF,TGCAGTGCTACCCTCGGGCGCACAGATACGCAGTATTTT,once,TRBV20-1,TRBJ2-3,-
CASSLETSFGETQYF,TGTGCCAGCAGCTTAGAGACCAGCTTCGGGGAGACCCAGTACTTC,many,TRBV7-2,TRBJ2-5,-
CASSRLTSGSLFDEQFF,TGTGCCAGCAGCCGATTGACTAGCGGGAGTCTTTTCGATGAGCAGTTCTTC,-,TRBV11-1,TRBJ2-1,TRBD2
CASSLEGVLDYGYTF,TGTGCCAGCAGCTTAGAAGGGGTCCTGGACTATGGCTACACCTTC,-,TRBV7-8,TRBJ1-2,-
CASSPWEGAGNEQFF,TGTGCCAGCAGCCCCTGGGAGGGGGCAGGGAATGAGCAGTTCTTC,-,TRBV7-8,TRBJ2-1,-
CASSATPGTTQYF,TGTGCCAGCAGTGCAACCCCCGGGACCACGCAGTACTTC,few,TRBV12-3/TRBV12-4,TRBJ2-7,-
CASSLSGGILYEQYF,TGTGCCAGCAGCTTATCTGGTGGAATCCTCTACGAGCAGTACTTC,-,TRBV7-3,TRBJ2-7,-
CASSPAAGIYEQYF,TGTGCCAGCTCACCGGCTGCAGGGATTTACGAGCAGTACTTC,-,TRBV18,TRBJ2-7,-
CASRDTTGYQETQYF,TGTGCCAGCAGGGACACTACGGGATACCAAGAGACCCAGTACTTC,few,TRBV27,TRBJ2-5,-
CASSLPTGDIQYF,TGTGCCAGCAGTTTACCGACAGGAGATATTCAGTACTTC,-,TRBV28,TRBJ2-4,-
CASSTIYPGQSFQETQYF,TGTGCCAGCAGCACCATTTACCCGGGACAGTCTTTTCAAGAGACCCAGTACTTC,-,TRBV6-1,TRBJ2-5,TRBD1
CASSLAAGTGYSYEQYF,TGTGCCAGCAGCTTAGCTGCGGGGACAGGATACTCCTACGAGCAGTACTTC,few,TRBV7-8,TRBJ2-7,TRBD1
CASSETHYGYTF,TGTGCCAGCAGTGAGACACACTATGGCTACACCTTC,-,TRBV6-1,TRBJ1-2,-
CATSKGIPFLPDTQYF,TGTGCCACCAGTAAAGGGATCCCTTTCCTCCCAGATACGCAGTATTTT,-,TRBV24-1,TRBJ2-3,-
CASSILGDAPYNEQFF,TGTGCCAGCAGTATCCTCGGGGACGCCCCCTACAATGAGCAGTTCTTC,-,TRBV28,TRBJ2-1,-
CASSIGQVRETQYF,TGCGCCAGCAGCATAGGACAGGTCCGAGAGACCCAGTACTTC,few,TRBV5-1,TRBJ2-5,TRBD1
CASSQEEEPLNEKLFF,TGTGCCAGCAGCCAAGAGGAGGAACCGCTTAATGAAAAACTGTTTTTT,few,TRBV4-2,TRBJ1-4,-
CSVWRGVEQYF,TGCAGCGTTTGGAGGGGAGTTGAGCAGTACTTC,many,TRBV29-1,TRBJ2-7,-
CASSPTGPQETQYF,TGTGCCAGCTCACCCACGGGCCCCCAAGAGACCCAGTACTTC,-,TRBV18,TRBJ2-5,-
CASSFGDRKETQYF,TGTGCCAGCAGCTTCGGGGACAGGAAAGAGACCCAGTACTTC,few,TRBV13,TRBJ2-5,TRBD1
CASSVAGGTTDTQYF,TGTGCCAGCAGCGTAGCGGGAGGGACCACAGATACGCAGTATTTT,-,TRBV7-3,TRBJ2-3,TRBD2
CSWGADNEQFF,TGCAGCTGGGGGGCAGACAATGAGCAGTTCTTC,-,TRBV29-1,TRBJ2-1,-
CSVGTGSAGGYTF,TGCAGCGTTGGGACAGGGTCGGCAGGTGGCTACACCTTC,few,TRBV29-1,TRBJ1-2,TRBD1
CASSPRVASSYNEQFF,TGTGCCAGCAGTCCACGGGTCGCGAGCTCCTACAATGAGCAGTTCTTC,-,TRBV27,TRBJ2-1,-
CASSLGESWTEAFF,TGTGCCAGCAGTTTAGGGGAATCTTGGACTGAAGCTTTCTTT,-,TRBV12-3/TRBV12-4,TRBJ1-1,-
CASKPLLAGYNEQFF,TGTGCCAGCAAACCCCTACTAGCGGGATACAATGAGCAGTTCTTC,once,TRBV12-3/TRBV12-4,TRBJ2-1,TRBD2
CATSTRQGSGNEQFF,TGTGCCACCAGCACCCGACAGGGCTCGGGGAATGAGCAGTTCTTC,-,TRBV15,TRBJ2-1,TRBD1
CASSLRGLDEQYF,TGTGCCAGCAGCTTGCGGGGGCTCGACGAGCAGTACTTC,few,TRBV7-9,TRBJ2-7,-
CSVVFGDYEQYF,TGCAGCGTTGTTTTCGGGGATTACGAGCAGTACTTC,-,TRBV29-1,TRBJ2-7,-
CASSSSGSDYNEQYF,TGTGCCAGCAGTAGTAGCGGGAGTGACTACAATGAGCAGTACTTC,-,TRBV7-8,TRBJ2-5,TRBD2
CASSLEGRVQFF,TGTGCCAGCAGCTTAGAGGGGAGGGTCCAGTTCTTC,-,TRBV7-9,TRBJ2-1,TRBD2
CATSPDRATYNEQFF,TGTGCCACCAGCCCGGACAGGGCAACCTACAATGAGCAGTTCTTC,-,TRBV15,TRBJ2-1,TRBD1
CASSQTYDYEQYF,TGCGCCAGCAGCCAGACATATGACTACGAGCAGTACTTC,few,TRBV4-1,TRBJ2-7,-
CASSEGAQETQYF,TGTGCCAGCAGCGAGGGGGCGCAAGAGACCCAGTACTTC,many,TRBV7-2,TRBJ2-5,TRBD1
CASHLGAGQETQYF,TGTGCCAGCCACCTTGGGGCGGGGCAAGAGACCCAGTACTTC,-,TRBV5-5,TRBJ2-5,-
CSARDATSGSRYEQYF,TGCAGTGCTAGAGACGCCACTAGCGGGAGTAGGTACGAGCAGTACTTC,-,TRBV20-1,TRBJ2-7,TRBD2
CASSGTSFSGGLFF,TGTGCCAGCAGTGGGACTAGCTTTTCCGGGGGGCTGTTTTTT,-,TRBV27,TRBJ2-2,TRBD2
CASSLSAIITGASGDTQYF,TGTGCCAGCAGTTTATCCGCAATCATAACAGGCGCATCAGGAGATACGCAGTATTTT,many,TRBV27,TRBJ2-3,-
CASSYNARSADTQYF,TGTGCCAGCAGTTACAATGCCAGGTCCGCAGATACGCAGTATTTT,-,TRBV6-2/TRBV6-3,TRBJ2-3,-
CASSQGGRVSYNEQFF,TGTGCCAGCAGCCAAGGTGGGCGGGTGTCCTACAATGAGCAGTTCTTC,-,TRBV3-1,TRBJ2-1,-
CSAGGAGTSVYNEQFF,TGCAGTGCTGGAGGGGCCGGGACTAGCGTATACAATGAGCAGTTCTTC,few,TRBV20-1,TRBJ2-1,TRBD2
CASSPGGRFYEQYF,TGTGCCAGCAGCCCAGGTGGGCGGTTCTACGAGCAGTACTTC,few,TRBV6-5,TRBJ2-7,-
CASSLATSGRAREQFF,TGTGCCAGCAGCTTAGCCACTAGCGGGAGGGCCCGTGAGCAGTTCTTC,-,TRBV7-2,TRBJ2-1,TRBD2
CASSLGGSPLEQYF,TGTGCCAGCAGTTTGGGGGGCTCACCACTTGAGCAGTACTTC,-,TRBV2,TRBJ2-4,-